Below are 5 T cell receptor beta chains sequenced from a single sample in a study of beta chain features in type 1 diabetes. Sequenced material consisted of expressed TCRB transcripts (all of the isolated RNA was reverse transcribed). The table came from immunoSEQ multiplex PCR; TCRdb's copy has only in-frame clones and leaves some out. The profile shows hundreds of thousands of clones, around 30% of them singletons. Sample: naive CD4+ T cells from blood. These receptors came from a man between 18 and 35 years old in good health.

This clone appeared a few times. The V call is TRBV7-8, the J call TRBJ2-1, with D possibly matching TRBD1 (7 bases). The length of the CDR3 is 15 residues. In germline, CDR1 is SGHVS, CDR2 FQNEAQ. V was pared by 5 bases and J by 2 bases, with 13 bases between. CDR3 loop: CASSLQGGAYNEQFF. In DNA, the CDR3 is TGTGCCAGCAGCCTCCAGGGGGGAGCCTACAATGAGCAGTTCTTC.

This chain links TRBV30 with TRBJ1-1; 11 bases map to TRBD1. The CDR3 runs to 11 residues. Germline CDR1 and CDR2: GTSNPN and SVGIG (reference sequence). The junction had 2 bases not matched to a gene; V was cut back by 7 bases and J by 7 bases. CDR3 amino acids: CASGQGVEAFF. In DNA, the CDR3 is TGTGCCTCGGGACAGGGGGTTGAAGCTTTCTTT.

The gene calls are TRBV5-1 and TRBJ2-1; 7 nucleotides align to TRBD2. Germline CDR1 reads SGHRS; CDR2 reads YFSETQ. J lost 5 bases, V lost 0 bases, and 8 bases had no gene match. This CDR3 has 16 amino acids. CDR3 in DNA: TGCGCCAGCAGCTTGGCTGGGGGAGGGCTCCACAATGAGCAGTTCTTC. This encodes CASSLAGGGLHNEQFF.

This chain links TRBV15 with TRBJ2-5; D unresolved. Trimming left V 1 base short and J 5 bases short, with 5 bases between. Germline assignment: CDR1 LNHNV and CDR2 YYDKDF (reference sequence). CDR3 length equals 12 residues. The CDR3, as DNA: TGTGCCACCAGCAGAGGAATGGAGACCCAGTACTTC. It specifies CATSRGMETQYF.

This clone has just one count. The chain uses TRBV4-2 and TRBJ2-7; 12 positions agree with TRBD2. CDR3 size: 18 residues. V shed 3 bases, J shed 10 bases, and the junction held 19 bases outside the gene matches. Germline CDR1 LGHNA, CDR2 YNFKEQ. The CDR3 sequence is CASSHLAGGSSGSLEQYF. The CDR3 nucleotides are TGTGCCAGCAGCCACCTAGCGGGAGGGTCCTCGGGCTCCCTCGAACAGTACTTC.